The 17 T cell receptor beta chains presented below share a single source sample, sequenced in a study of response to subunit inactivated influenza vaccine. TCRdb reprocessed the RT-PCR reads via MiXCR and lists one record per CDR3 protein. The sample shows around 570,000 distinct CDR3 sequences, approximately 10% of them seen only once. These data were also reused for a study on T cells expressing NK-cell markers. As that study records: UMI-tagged 5'RACE template switching yielded the TCR beta cDNA.

The material sequenced was PBMCs from blood, taken on the day of vaccination. The receptors here all came from a middle-aged man who received an inactivated influenza vaccine.

In this sample, this clonotype turned up a few times. The chain has TRBV12-3 or TRBV12-4 and TRBJ2-7; 12 bases line up with TRBD1. The CDR3 spans 14 residues. V shed 5 bases, J shed 5 bases, and the junction held 4 bases outside the gene matches. CDR3 sequence (DNA): TGTGCCAGCAGTATCCGGGACAGGGGGCACGAGCAGTACTTC. The encoded protein is CASSIRDRGHEQYF.

The chain joins TRBV10-3 to TRBJ1-1; TRBD1 might be the D (6 bases). With 7 bases removed from V and 2 bases from J, the gap between germline ends came to 17 bases. The CDR3 is made up of 15 amino acids. The germline gives CDR1 ENHRY, CDR2 SYGVKD. The CDR3 reads CAITSSDSLNTEAFF. In nucleotides, the CDR3 is TGTGCCATCACCTCATCGGACAGCCTCAACACTGAAGCTTTCTTT.

The CDR3 sequence: CSASPLIHAGELFF. CDR3 DNA: TGCAGTGCTAGCCCCTTAATCCATGCCGGGGAGCTGTTTTTT. The J gene is TRBJ2-2, the V gene TRBV20-1; unclear D gene. The CDR3 runs 14 residues. Germline CDR1 reads DFQATT; CDR2 reads SNEGSKA (reference sequence). V was pared by 3 bases and J by 6 bases, with 14 bases between.

Ten or more counts support this clonotype. The chain couples TRBV12-3 or TRBV12-4 to TRBJ1-1; a possible D gene is TRBD1 (5 bases). Trimming removed 4 bases at V and 5 bases at J, with 11 bases between. This CDR3 comprises 13 residues. CDR3 residues: CASSYGGITEAFF. DNA for the CDR3: TGTGCCAGCAGTTATGGGGGGATTACTGAAGCTTTCTTT.

J is TRBJ2-7 and V is TRBV28; D ambiguous. CDR3 length: 12 amino acids. Trimming removed 10 bases from V and 7 bases from J, with 17 bases in between. Germline V gene data show CDR1 as MDHEN and CDR2 as SYDVKM. The CDR3 region is CATLGFFGEQYF. CDR3 bases: TGTGCCACACTTGGGTTTTTTGGGGAGCAGTACTTC.

The chain combines TRBV5-1 with TRBJ2-1; 12 nucleotides align to TRBD2. V dropped 4 bases and J dropped 5; count of bases not matched to a gene: 7. The CDR3 sequence is 16 residues long. The germline CDR1 and CDR2 sequences are SGHRS and YFSETQ. CDR3 region: CASSLTSGGSNNEQFF. The CDR3 coding sequence is TGCGCCAGCAGCCTCACTAGCGGGGGGTCCAACAATGAGCAGTTCTTC.

This clonotype was recorded a few times. This sequence joins TRBV12-3 or TRBV12-4 and TRBJ2-7, with D perhaps matching TRBD2 (6 bases). V was trimmed by 6 bases and J by 0 bases, leaving 12 bases between them. The CDR3 loop spans 14 amino acids. The CDR3: CASSGGPSSYEQYF. DNA for the CDR3: TGTGCCAGCAGCGGGGGTCCCAGCTCCTACGAGCAGTACTTC.

This clonotype was counted between two and nine times. The chain couples TRBV19 to TRBJ2-2; the match to TRBD2 covers 8 bases. CDR1 LNHDA and CDR2 SQIVND come from the germline V gene (reference sequence). This CDR3 comprises 15 residues. V was clipped by 4 bases and J by 1 base; unmatched bases: 2. CDR3 loop: CASSTLAGNTGELFF. The CDR3 region has the DNA TGTGCCAGTAGTACCCTAGCGGGGAACACCGGGGAGCTGTTTTTT. The full variable domain, with the rest looked up from reference TRBV19 and TRBJ2-2, is DGGITQSPKYLFRKEGQNVTLSCEQNLNHDAMYWYRQDPGQGLRLIYYSQIVNDFQKGDIAEGYSVSREKKESFPLTVTSAQKNPTAFYLCASSTLAGNTGELFFGEGSRLTVL.

The V and J genes are TRBV15 and TRBJ2-7; D is possibly TRBD1 (5 bases). The V gene lost 1 base and the J gene lost 0 bases, with 7 bases spanning the gap. Germline assignment: CDR1 LNHNV and CDR2 YYDKDF (reference sequence). The CDR3 spans 14 residues. The CDR3 nucleotides are TGTGCCACCAGCAGAGCGCAGGGCTCCTACGAGCAGTACTTC. This sequence encodes CATSRAQGSYEQYF.

This clonotype turned up a few times. The gene calls are TRBV29-1 and TRBJ2-3; 8 bases match TRBD2. The CDR3 consists of 12 residues. Germline CDR1 reads SQVTM; CDR2 reads ANQGSEA. The ends lost 6 bases at V and 4 bases at J; junction bases unmatched: 3. For the CDR3, the DNA is TGCAGCGTCCGGGGGGGGGCAGATACGCAGTATTTT. Protein: CSVRGGADTQYF.

There are a few counts of this clonotype. This rearrangement joins TRBV20-1 to TRBJ2-1; TRBD2 is a possible D gene (5 bases). The CDR3 spans 13 residues. Germline V gene sequence: CDR1 DFQATT, CDR2 SNEGSKA (reference sequence). The ends were cut back, 6 bases at V and 2 bases at J, with 11 bases in the middle. CDR3 amino acids: CSAASGAYNEQFF. CDR3 sequence (DNA): TGCAGTGCGGCGAGCGGAGCCTACAATGAGCAGTTCTTC.

The rearrangement links TRBV6-5 to TRBJ2-7; TRBD1 agrees at 8 bases. In germline, CDR1 is MNHEY, CDR2 SVGAGI. The CDR3 runs 16 residues. After removal of 2 bases from V and 6 bases from J, the junction contained 12 bases not matched to a gene. The CDR3 sequence: CASSYVFRDRTGEQYF. In DNA form, the CDR3 reads TGTGCCAGCAGTTACGTATTCCGGGACAGGACTGGCGAGCAGTACTTC.

The V call is TRBV7-2, the J call TRBJ2-3; D call uncertain. This CDR3 is 13 amino acids long. V was pared by 5 bases and J by 4 bases, with 10 bases between. Germline values: CDR1 SGHTA, CDR2 FQGNSA. DNA for the CDR3: TGTGCCAGCAGCCCACGGTTCGCAGATACGCAGTATTTT. This codes for CASSPRFADTQYF.

The V call is TRBV15, the J call TRBJ2-7; no reliable D call. The CDR3 contains 13 residues. CDR1 is LNHNV, CDR2 YYDKDF, per germline (reference sequence). V lost 0 bases, J lost 4 bases, and 7 bases lay in between. The CDR3 sequence is CATSRDNRYEQYF. CDR3 nucleotides: TGTGCCACCAGCAGAGATAACAGATACGAGCAGTACTTC.

This clonotype was counted a few times. The chain links TRBV7-2 to TRBJ1-1, with TRBD1 identical over 8 bases. V dropped 3 bases and J dropped 8; count of bases not matched to a gene: 2. Germline V CDR1 and CDR2: SGHTA, FQGNSA. The CDR3 covers 12 residues. In DNA, the CDR3 is TGTGCCAGCAGCTTGCGGGACAGGGAAGCTTTCTTT. The encoded protein is CASSLRDREAFF. Filled out from reference TRBV7-2 and TRBJ1-1, the complete variable domain reads GAGVSQSPSNKVTEKGKDVELRCDPISGHTALYWYRQSLGQGLEFLIYFQGNSAPDKSGLPSDRFSAERTGGSVSTLTIQRTQQEDSAVYLCASSLRDREAFFGQGTRLTVV.

Only a few counts were recorded for this clonotype. The J gene is TRBJ2-3, the V gene TRBV7-3; D perhaps matches TRBD2 (5 bases). V was cut by 5 bases and J by 0 bases, with 9 bases left in between. This CDR3 is 14 amino acids long. Germline-derived CDR1 and CDR2 are SGHTA and FQGTGA. Here the CDR3 DNA reads TGTGCCAGCAGCGACGGGAAGAGCACAGATACGCAGTATTTT. Translation: CASSDGKSTDTQYF.

The chain is built from TRBV9 and TRBJ2-2, with D perhaps TRBD1 or TRBD2 (5 bases each). Germline CDR1 reads SGDLS; CDR2 reads YYNGEE. Trimming removed 6 bases from V and 6 bases from J, with 18 bases in between. The CDR3 is made up of 15 amino acids. Written as DNA, the CDR3 is TGTGCCAGCAACCCCGGGACGAGAGCCCCCGGGGAGCTGTTTTTT. The encoded protein is CASNPGTRAPGELFF.